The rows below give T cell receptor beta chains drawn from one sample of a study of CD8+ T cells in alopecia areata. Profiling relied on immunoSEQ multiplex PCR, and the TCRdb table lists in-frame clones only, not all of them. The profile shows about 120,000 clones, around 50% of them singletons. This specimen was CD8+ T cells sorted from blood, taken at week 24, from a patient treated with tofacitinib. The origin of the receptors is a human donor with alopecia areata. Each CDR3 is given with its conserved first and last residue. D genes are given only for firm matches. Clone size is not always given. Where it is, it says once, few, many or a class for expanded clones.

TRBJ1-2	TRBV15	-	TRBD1	TGTGCCACCAGCACGGCAGGGGGGGACTATGGCTACACCTTC	CATSTAGGDYGYTF
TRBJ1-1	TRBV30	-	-	TGTGCCTGGAGTGTAATAGGGCTGAACACTGAAGCTTTCTTT	CAWSVIGLNTEAFF
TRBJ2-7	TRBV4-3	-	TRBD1	TGCGCCAGCAGCCAGGAACCGGGACAGGGAGGGAACGAGCAGTACTTC	CASSQEPGQGGNEQYF
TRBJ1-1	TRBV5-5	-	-	TGTGCCAGCAGCCCGAACTTCAGGGTTTATGGCACTGAAGCTTTCTTT	CASSPNFRVYGTEAFF
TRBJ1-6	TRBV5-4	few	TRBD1	TGTGCCAGCAGTGAAACCCGGGACAGGGGTAATTCACCCCTCCACTTT	CASSETRDRGNSPLHF
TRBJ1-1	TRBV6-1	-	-	TGTGCCAGCAGTTATAGAGTGAACACTGAAGCTTTCTTT	CASSYRVNTEAFF
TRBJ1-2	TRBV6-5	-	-	TGTGCCAGCACCGACTTGGGGGCGCCTAACTATGGCTACACCTTC	CASTDLGAPNYGYTF
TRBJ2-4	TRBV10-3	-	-	TGTGCCATCAGTGAGGAGGGACAGCGGGTTATTCAGTACTTC	CAISEEGQRVIQYF
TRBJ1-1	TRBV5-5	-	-	TGTGCCAGCATCTCAAACACTGAAGCTTTCTTT	CASISNTEAFF
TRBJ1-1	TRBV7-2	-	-	TGTGCCAGCAGCTTGGTAGGGGAGGGGGTCACTGAAGCTTTCTTT	CASSLVGEGVTEAFF
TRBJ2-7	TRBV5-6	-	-	TGTGCCAGCACCCTGGACGGATTAACCTACGAGCAGTACTTC	CASTLDGLTYEQYF
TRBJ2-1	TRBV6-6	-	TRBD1	TGTGCCAGCAGTTCCGGGACAGGGGGCGCGGATGAGCAGTTCTTC	CASSSGTGGADEQFF
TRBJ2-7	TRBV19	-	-	TGTGCCAGTAGTATAGATGCGGGACCAATATACGAGCAGTACTTC	CASSIDAGPIYEQYF
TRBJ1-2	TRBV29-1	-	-	TGCAGCGTTGACAGAAGGGGCAGGGGAGGTGGCTACACCTTC	CSVDRRGRGGGYTF
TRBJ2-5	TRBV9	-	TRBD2	TGTGCCAGCAGCCCCCCGGGACTAGCGGAAGAAGAGACCCAGTACTTC	CASSPPGLAEEETQYF
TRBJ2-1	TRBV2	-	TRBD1	TGTGCCAGCAGTGAAGCGCTTTTCGTGCTCGCCCGGGACAGCATTTACAATGAGCAGTTCTTC	CASSEALFVLARDSIYNEQFF
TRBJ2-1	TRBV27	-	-	TGTGCCAGCACGCTAGGGGGGGGCGCCTACAATGAGCAGTTCTTC	CASTLGGGAYNEQFF
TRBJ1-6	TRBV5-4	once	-	TGTGCCAGCAGGGATAGATTGGGTAATTCACCCCTCCACTTT	CASRDRLGNSPLHF
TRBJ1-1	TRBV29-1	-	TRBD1	TGCAGCGTTGAAGATGTACGACAGGGGAAAAGCGGCACTGAAGCTTTCTTT	CSVEDVRQGKSGTEAFF
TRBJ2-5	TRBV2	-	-	TGTGCTCAAAATCCTTCCTACGATGAGACCCAGTACTTC	CAQNPSYDETQYF
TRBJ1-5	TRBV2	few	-	TGTGCCAGCAGTGAAGCAACTGATGTCAATCAGCCCCAGCATTTT	CASSEATDVNQPQHF
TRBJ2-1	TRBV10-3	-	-	TGTGCCATCAAGGCCCAGACCTACAATGAGCAGTTCTTC	CAIKAQTYNEQFF
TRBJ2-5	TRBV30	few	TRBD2	TGTGCCTGGAGTGTACGCATCGGGGGGGCCCGGGAGACCCAGTACTTC	CAWSVRIGGARETQYF
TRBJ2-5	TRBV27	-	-	TGTGCCAGCAGTCCCAACAGGGTTCAAGAGACCCAGTACTTC	CASSPNRVQETQYF
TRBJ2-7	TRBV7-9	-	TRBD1	TGTGCCAGCAGCTCGACAGGGTACGAGCAGTACTTC	CASSSTGYEQYF
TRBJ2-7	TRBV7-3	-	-	TGTGCCAGCAGCTTAGGTGGGGTCTCCTACGAGCAGTACTTC	CASSLGGVSYEQYF
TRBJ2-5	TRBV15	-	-	TGTGCCACCACCCCAGGGATCCAAGAGACCCAGTACTTC	CATTPGIQETQYF
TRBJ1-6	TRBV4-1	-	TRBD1	TGCGCCAGCAGCCTCGGACAGGGGTCTTCACCCCTCCACTTT	CASSLGQGSSPLHF
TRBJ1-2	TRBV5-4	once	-	TGTGCCAGCAGCGCCACCCGAGGCTATGGCTACACCTTC	CASSATRGYGYTF
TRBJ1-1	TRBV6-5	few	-	TGTGCCAGCAGTTACGAAGGGGTCGTAGCTTTCTTT	CASSYEGVVAFF
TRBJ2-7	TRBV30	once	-	TGTGCCTGGAGTGTAGGTGTCAGGGGCCACGAGCAGTACTTC	CAWSVGVRGHEQYF
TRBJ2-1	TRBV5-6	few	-	TGTGCCAGCAGCTTGGGTAGCGGCAATGAGCAGTTCTTC	CASSLGSGNEQFF
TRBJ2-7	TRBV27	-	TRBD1	TGTGCCAGCAGTTTGACCGGGACAGCCTACGAGCAGTACTTC	CASSLTGTAYEQYF
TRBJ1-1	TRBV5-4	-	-	TGTGCCAGCAGCCTGACTGGGAACACTGAAGCTTTCTTT	CASSLTGNTEAFF
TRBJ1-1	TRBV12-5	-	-	TGTGCTAGTGGTTTGGCCTGGGACGGGAACACTGAAGCTTTCTTT	CASGLAWDGNTEAFF
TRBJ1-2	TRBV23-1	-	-	TGCGCCAGCAGTCACCACCCAGACGGATACTATGGCTACACCTTC	CASSHHPDGYYGYTF
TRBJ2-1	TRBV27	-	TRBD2	TGTGCCAGCAGCCCAGGGACTAGCGGACGAAATGAGCAGTTCTTC	CASSPGTSGRNEQFF
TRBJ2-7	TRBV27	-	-	TGTGCCAGCAGTTTCTCACCGGGACTCCCTCTCGAGCAGTACTTC	CASSFSPGLPLEQYF
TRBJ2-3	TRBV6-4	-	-	TGTGCCAGCAGTGACCGAAGCACAGATACGCAGTATTTT	CASSDRSTDTQYF
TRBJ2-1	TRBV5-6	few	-	TGTGCCAGCAGCCTCGGACAGATCGGCAATGAGCAGTTCTTC	CASSLGQIGNEQFF
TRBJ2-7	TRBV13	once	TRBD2	TGTGCCAGCAGCTTCTCTACTAGCGGGGGGCTCTACGAGCAGTACTTC	CASSFSTSGGLYEQYF
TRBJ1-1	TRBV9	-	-	TGTGCCAGCAGCGCCGGAGGGGGCACTGAAGCTTTCTTT	CASSAGGGTEAFF
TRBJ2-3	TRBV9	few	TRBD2	TGTGCCAGCGGAAAGGCGGGGGGGCCAGATACGCAGTATTTT	CASGKAGGPDTQYF
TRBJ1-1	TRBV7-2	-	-	TGTGCCAGCAGCCTCTTGGGGGACACTGAAGCTTTCTTT	CASSLLGDTEAFF
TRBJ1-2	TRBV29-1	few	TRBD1	TGCAGTGTGAAGGGGGCATCTTCCTATGGCTACACCTTC	CSVKGASSYGYTF
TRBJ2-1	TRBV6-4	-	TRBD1	TGTGCCAGCAGGGGACAGGGGGTATATGAGCAGTTCTTC	CASRGQGVYEQFF
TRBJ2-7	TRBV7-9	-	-	TGTGCCAGCAGCTTGCAGGAAATGGACTACGAGCAGTACTTC	CASSLQEMDYEQYF
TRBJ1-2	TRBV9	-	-	TGTGCCAGCAGCGCGAATTCAGTGAACTATGGCTACACCTTC	CASSANSVNYGYTF
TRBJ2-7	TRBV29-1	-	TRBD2	TGCAGCATCAAGGGAGGGAGCTCCTACGAGCAGTACTTC	CSIKGGSSYEQYF
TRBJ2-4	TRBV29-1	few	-	TGCAGCGTTGGAGATGGGGGTTGGTCGGCCAAAAACATTCAGTACTTC	CSVGDGGWSAKNIQYF
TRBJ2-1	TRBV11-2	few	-	TGTGCCAGCAGCTTAACTGCGGGAAAGGCTTACAATGAGCAGTTCTTC	CASSLTAGKAYNEQFF
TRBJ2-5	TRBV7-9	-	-	TGTGCCAGCAGCTCAGAGGGAACCCGGGGCCAAGAGACCCAGTACTTC	CASSSEGTRGQETQYF
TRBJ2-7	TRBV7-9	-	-	TGTGCCAGCAGCCGATTCCGGGACCCGATACGATACGAGCAGTACTTC	CASSRFRDPIRYEQYF
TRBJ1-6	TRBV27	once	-	TGTGCCAGCAGTTTAGGGAGACGTTACGGTAGCCTCCACTTT	CASSLGRRYGSLHF
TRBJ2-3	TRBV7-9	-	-	TGTGCCAGCAGCTTCGGTGCAGATACGCAGTATTTT	CASSFGADTQYF
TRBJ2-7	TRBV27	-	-	TGTGCCAGCAGTTGGGACCAAGCCTACGAGCAGTACTTC	CASSWDQAYEQYF
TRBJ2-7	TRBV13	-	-	TGTGCCAGCAGCCAAGGGAGTAGCTACGAGCAGTACTTC	CASSQGSSYEQYF
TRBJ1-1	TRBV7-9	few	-	TGTGCCAGCAGCTTAGCGCAGGGCCTGAACACTGAAGCTTTCTTT	CASSLAQGLNTEAFF
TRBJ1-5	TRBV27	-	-	TGTGCCAGCAGTTTGATCCCGCTTAGCAATCAGCCCCAGCATTTT	CASSLIPLSNQPQHF